These 31 T cell receptor beta chains were all obtained from the same sample, sequenced in a study of T-cell reconstitution after alpha-beta-depleted transplantation in children. The TCRbeta library was prepared with unique molecular identifiers. TCRdb reanalysed the PCR reads using MiXCR and keeps one entry per CDR3 protein. The sample includes about 280,000 distinct CDR3 sequences, around a tenth seen only once; the top ten take around 24%. The starting material was peripheral blood, obtained 180 days after TCRalphabeta/CD19-depleted stem cell transplant. The receptors stem from a male patient between 2 and 10 years old who had a stem cell transplant for chronic granulomatous disease, so the T cells may come from the graft donor.

With respect to this clonotype: A much more abundant neighbour one base away suggests this may be a read error. This chain links TRBV4-2 with TRBJ1-2, with D perhaps matching TRBD1 (6 bases). Germline loops: CDR1 LGHNA, CDR2 YNFKEQ. CDR3 length: 14 amino acids. The CDR3 DNA sequence: TGTGCCAACAGCCAAGGCAGGGGAGTTCGGGGCTACACCTTC. Protein sequence: CANSQGRGVRGYTF.

The chain combines TRBV28 with TRBJ1-1; D remains unclear. The germline gives CDR1 MDHEN, CDR2 SYDVKM. Trimming took 6 bases from V and 5 from J, leaving 10 bases between them. The CDR3 has 12 residues. CDR3 loop: CASSRGKTEAFF. The CDR3 region has the DNA TGTGCCAGCAGCCGTGGAAAGACTGAAGCTTTCTTT.

This clonotype was seen ten or more times. V gene TRBV5-1 combines with J gene TRBJ2-7; a possible D gene is TRBD1 (6 bases). V lost 2 bases to trimming and J lost 3 bases, with 15 bases between them. This CDR3 has 15 amino acids. Germline CDR1 SGHRS, CDR2 YFSETQ. The CDR3: CASSFMQGPGYEQYF. The CDR3 DNA sequence: TGCGCCAGCAGCTTTATGCAGGGGCCGGGCTACGAGCAGTACTTC. The complete variable domain, with remaining parts taken from reference TRBV5-1 and TRBJ2-7, reads KAGVTQTPRYLIKTRGQQVTLSCSPISGHRSVSWYQQTPGQGLQFLFEYFSETQRNKGNFPGRFSGRQFSNSRSEMNVSTLELGDSALYLCASSFMQGPGYEQYFGPGTRLTVT.

The table lists this clonotype with many counts. This chain joins TRBV27 and TRBJ2-6, with D maybe TRBD1 (5 bases). V dropped 5 bases and J dropped 4 bases, with 18 bases sitting between them. The V gene's germline CDR1 is MNHEY and CDR2 SMNVEV (reference sequence). The CDR3 has 17 residues. This CDR3 is CASSLWTPSTGANVLTF. In DNA form, the CDR3 reads TGTGCCAGCAGTCTATGGACACCCTCCACCGGGGCCAACGTCCTGACTTTC.

This clonotype was seen many times. The chain uses TRBV5-1 and TRBJ1-2; TRBD1 might be the D (5 bases). The V gene's germline CDR1 is SGHRS and CDR2 YFSETQ. The CDR3 loop spans 15 amino acids. The germline V and J ends were trimmed by 3 bases and 4 bases, with 16 bases remaining between them. The CDR3 coding sequence is TGCGCCAGCAGCTCACTAGTGGGACGGAGCTATGGCTACACCTTC. Translated, it gives CASSSLVGRSYGYTF.

This clonotype was observed many times. This chain connects TRBV10-3 to TRBJ2-2; 14 bases agree with TRBD2. Germline CDR1 reads ENHRY; CDR2 reads SYGVKD. The length of the CDR3 is 16 residues. V lost 11 bases, J lost 6 bases, and 11 bases stayed unmatched. CDR3 nucleotides: TGTGCCCCATCAGAGCCGACTAGCGGGAGGGCCGGGGAGCTGTTTTTT. Its protein product is CAPSEPTSGRAGELFF.

At least ten counts were recorded for this clonotype. The rearrangement uses TRBV3-1 and TRBJ1-1; D perhaps matches TRBD1 (5 bases). The V gene lost 1 base and the J gene lost 5 bases, with 11 bases spanning the gap. This CDR3 comprises 14 residues. Per germline, CDR1 LGHDT and CDR2 YNNKEL (reference sequence). This CDR3 reads CASSQGRRGTEAFF. CDR3 DNA sequence: TGTGCCAGCAGCCAAGGGCGGCGGGGGACTGAAGCTTTCTTT.

The genes are TRBV29-1 and TRBJ2-1; D possibly corresponds to TRBD1 (6 bases). Per the germline V gene, CDR1 is SQVTM and CDR2 is ANQGSEA. CDR3 length: 12 residues. V lost 7 bases, J lost 2 bases, and 9 bases lay in between. DNA of the CDR3: TGCAGCGGCCGGACAGCCTACAATGAGCAGTTCTTC. This sequence encodes CSGRTAYNEQFF.

On this clonotype itself: This may stem from a read error, because a much larger clone lies one nucleotide away. The rearrangement uses TRBV12-3 or TRBV12-4 and TRBJ2-5, with 14 bases lining up with TRBD2. The CDR3 runs 18 residues. The CDR3 nucleotides are TGTACCAGCACTCCGGGGACTAGCGGGAGAATGGGAGGAGAGACCCAGTACTTC. Translated: CTSTPGTSGRMGGETQYF.

This clonotype has only a few counts. The rearrangement joins TRBV15 to TRBJ1-4; no firm D call. V lost 3 bases, J lost 5 bases, and 19 bases lay in between. Per germline, CDR1 LNHNV and CDR2 YYDKDF (reference sequence). The CDR3 contains 17 residues. The CDR3 spells CATSSPNADGLNEKLFF. CDR3 DNA: TGTGCCACCAGCAGTCCCAATGCGGACGGACTCAATGAAAAACTGTTTTTT.

This clonotype was seen at least ten times. V and J are TRBV9 and TRBJ2-5; D perhaps matches TRBD1 (6 bases). Trimming left V 4 bases short and J 5 bases short, with 12 bases between. Germline V gene data show CDR1 as SGDLS and CDR2 as YYNGEE. This CDR3 has 13 residues. The CDR3 nucleotides are TGTGCCAGCAGCTTACTAGACAGGGAGACCCAGTACTTC. This gives the protein CASSLLDRETQYF.

As DNA, the CDR3 is TGTGCCAGCAGTTTTGTTGGGGCGAACACCGGGGAGCTGTTTTTT. Its translation: CASSFVGANTGELFF. This chain connects TRBV28 to TRBJ2-2, with D hard to call. Trimming took 3 bases from V and 0 from J, leaving 8 bases between them. The CDR3 runs to 15 residues. Looked up from germline, CDR1 is MDHEN and CDR2 is SYDVKM.

Of note for this clonotype: A much larger clone lies a single base off, so this may be a read error. The chain couples TRBV12-3 or TRBV12-4 to TRBJ1-4; 8 bases agree with TRBD1. CDR3 size: 16 residues. CDR3 nucleotide sequence: TGTGCCAGCAGTTCATCCGGGGACAGGAGGGGTGAAAAACTGCTTTTT. It encodes CASSSSGDRRGEKLLF.

This clonotype occurred many times. This chain connects TRBV5-8 to TRBJ2-3; the D gene is possibly TRBD1 (6 bases). CDR3 size: 13 residues. Trimming left V 3 bases short and J 9 bases short, with 14 bases between. Germline V gives CDR1 SGHTS, CDR2 YDEGEE. CDR3 residues: CASSSLTGRTQYF. CDR3 nucleotide sequence: TGTGCCAGCAGCTCCCTGACAGGCAGGACGCAGTATTTT.

This clonotype appeared many times. The CDR3 loop is CASKEGRRQETQYF. The CDR3 nucleotides read TGTGCCAGCAAGGAGGGCAGGAGACAGGAGACCCAGTACTTC. This sequence joins TRBV12-3 or TRBV12-4 and TRBJ2-5; D may be TRBD2 (6 bases). There are 14 residues in the CDR3. V was pared by 7 bases and J by 5 bases, with 17 bases between.

Ten or more counts support this clonotype. The chain combines TRBV12-3 or TRBV12-4 with TRBJ2-2, with D uncertain. Deletions cut 6 bases from V and 1 base from J, with 15 bases between. This CDR3 comprises 16 residues. CDR3 DNA sequence: TGTGCCAGCAGCCCCAAGGCCGGTATGAACACCGGGGAGCTGTTTTTT. Translation: CASSPKAGMNTGELFF.

This clonotype was counted at least ten times. The rearrangement joins TRBV6-5 to TRBJ1-4; a weak D match, TRBD1 (5 bases). V was shortened by 2 bases and J by 0 bases, with 7 bases between the two germline ends. The CDR3 covers 15 residues. From germline, CDR1 is MNHEY and CDR2 SVGAGI. CDR3: CASSYDSATNEKLFF. In DNA form, the CDR3 reads TGTGCCAGCAGTTACGACAGTGCAACTAATGAAAAACTGTTTTTT.

This clonotype was found many times. This chain joins TRBV18 and TRBJ2-5, with D possibly TRBD1 on 5 matching bases. Germline CDR1 is KGHSH and CDR2 is LQKENI. Trimming took off 9 bases at V and 1 base at J, with 12 bases between the two ends. The CDR3 consists of 13 residues. In DNA, the CDR3 is TGTGCCAGTTGGACACCAGCCCAAGAGACCCAGTACTTC. Its translation: CASWTPAQETQYF. Combining the CDR3 with reference TRBV18 and TRBJ2-5 gives the whole variable domain NAGVMQNPRHLVRRRGQEARLRCSPMKGHSHVYWYRQLPEEGLKFMVYLQKENIIDESGMPKERFSAEFPKEGPSILRIQQVVRGDSAAYFCASWTPAQETQYFGPGTRLLVL.

This clonotype was observed many times. The chain employs TRBV5-1 and TRBJ2-7; 7 nucleotides align to TRBD1. Germline loops: CDR1 SGHRS, CDR2 YFSETQ. The CDR3 has 13 amino acids. J was trimmed by 6 bases and V by 2 bases; bases with no gene match: 5. DNA of the CDR3: TGCGCCAGCAGCTTTTCCCAGGGGGTCGAGCAGTACTTC. It is translated as CASSFSQGVEQYF. The full variable domain, rest sourced from reference TRBV5-1 and TRBJ2-7, is KAGVTQTPRYLIKTRGQQVTLSCSPISGHRSVSWYQQTPGQGLQFLFEYFSETQRNKGNFPGRFSGRQFSNSRSEMNVSTLELGDSALYLCASSFSQGVEQYFGPGTRLTVT.

This clonotype came up many times. The gene calls are TRBV20-1 and TRBJ1-1; 7 positions agree with TRBD1. The trim removed 3 bases at V and 0 bases at J, leaving 7 bases unmatched. This CDR3 has 15 residues. Germline loops: CDR1 DFQATT, CDR2 SNEGSKA (reference sequence). CDR3 DNA: TGCAGTGCTAGGAGGGCAGGGGGTCTGAACACTGAAGCTTTCTTT. It specifies CSARRAGGLNTEAFF.

This clonotype has ten or more counts. The rearrangement joins TRBV11-2 to TRBJ2-2, with TRBD2 matching over 11 bases. With 4 bases clipped from V and 4 bases from J, the junction kept 14 bases outside the gene matches. This CDR3 spans 19 amino acids. In germline, CDR1 is SGHAT, CDR2 FQNNGV. In DNA form, the CDR3 reads TGTGCCAGCAGCTCGCCCCTGTTAGCGGGGGGGCCGGTCACCGGGGAGCTGTTTTTT. Its protein is CASSSPLLAGGPVTGELFF.

This clonotype was seen many times. The chain employs TRBV28 and TRBJ1-5; 7 nucleotides agree with TRBD1. The junction had 10 bases not matched to a gene; V was cut back by 3 bases and J by 5 bases. The CDR3 sequence is 16 residues long. The V gene's germline CDR1 is MDHEN and CDR2 SYDVKM. In nucleotides, the CDR3 is TGTGCCAGCAGTTTCATAGGAAAGGGGGCACATCAGCCCCAGCATTTT. This translates into CASSFIGKGAHQPQHF.

This clonotype has ten or more counts. The DNA for the CDR3 is TGTGCCAGCAGTTTCCAGGGTGGTGAGCAGTACTTC. It specifies CASSFQGGEQYF. This sequence joins TRBV3-1 and TRBJ2-7; possibly TRBD1 for D (5 bases). The CDR3 covers 12 residues. The germline V and J ends were trimmed by 6 bases and 7 bases, with 13 bases remaining between them. Germline loops: CDR1 LGHDT, CDR2 YNNKEL (reference sequence).

This clonotype has ten or more counts. J is TRBJ1-1 and V is TRBV7-7; D uncertain. The CDR3 totals 13 residues. CDR1 and CDR2 (germline): SSHAT, FNYEAQ (reference sequence). Trimming shortened V by 4 bases and J by 3 bases, and 9 bases separated the two germline ends. DNA for the CDR3: TGTGCCAGCAGCTCTGGACCAGACACTGAAGCTTTCTTT. Its translation is CASSSGPDTEAFF.

This clonotype was found many times. The rearrangement joins TRBV20-1 to TRBJ2-1; 9 nucleotides match TRBD2. J was trimmed by 2 bases and V by 0 bases; bases with no gene match: 5. CDR1 is DFQATT, CDR2 SNEGSKA, per germline (reference sequence). The CDR3 totals 16 residues. The CDR3 region is CSARDGGLATYNEQFF. CDR3 nucleotide sequence: TGCAGTGCTAGAGATGGCGGACTAGCGACCTACAATGAGCAGTTCTTC.

This clonotype was recorded many times. This chain links TRBV12-3 or TRBV12-4 with TRBJ2-3; unclear D gene. This CDR3 spans 14 amino acids. V shed 5 bases and J shed 5 bases, with 14 bases lying between them. CDR3 protein: CASSEAVLVDTQYF. The CDR3 region has the DNA TGTGCCAGCAGTGAAGCTGTGTTGGTAGATACGCAGTATTTT.

This clonotype was seen at least ten times. The V call is TRBV5-1, the J call TRBJ2-3; 7 positions agree with TRBD1. Trimming removed 9 bases from V and 0 bases from J; junction bases left unmatched: 7. Germline CDR1 and CDR2: SGHRS and YFSETQ. The CDR3 length is 14 residues. CDR3 sequence: CATTRDSSTDTQYF. The DNA of the CDR3 is TGCGCCACCACCCGGGACAGCAGCACAGATACGCAGTATTTT. The full variable domain, its missing parts supplied by reference TRBV5-1 and TRBJ2-3, is KAGVTQTPRYLIKTRGQQVTLSCSPISGHRSVSWYQQTPGQGLQFLFEYFSETQRNKGNFPGRFSGRQFSNSRSEMNVSTLELGDSALYLCATTRDSSTDTQYFGPGTRLTVL.

Details on this clonotype: This may stem from a read error, because a much larger clone lies one nucleotide away. The chain uses TRBV7-8 and TRBJ2-3; tentatively, D is TRBD1 (6 bases). CDR1 is SGHVS and CDR2 is FQNEAQ in the germline V gene. V was trimmed by 5 bases and J by 2 bases, leaving 17 bases between them. The CDR3 length is 16 residues. DNA of the CDR3: TGTGCCAGCAGCAAGAACAGGGAAACGAACACAGATACGCAGTATTTT. It is translated as CASSKNRETNTDTQYF.

This clonotype appeared many times. DNA of the CDR3: TGTGCCAGCAGCCAATCTCTCTCGGGGGGAGGACAGCCCCAGCATTTT. This sequence encodes CASSQSLSGGGQPQHF. The V call is TRBV4-2, the J call TRBJ1-5; tentatively, D is TRBD1 (5 bases). The ends were cut back, 2 bases at V and 7 bases at J, with 18 bases in the middle. CDR3 size: 16 residues. Germline-derived CDR1 and CDR2 are LGHNA and YNFKEQ.

This clonotype was counted at least ten times. V is TRBV29-1 and J is TRBJ1-2, with D perhaps TRBD1 (6 bases). With 6 bases removed from V and 8 bases from J, the gap between germline ends came to 16 bases. There are 12 residues in the CDR3. CDR1 and CDR2 from the germline V gene are SQVTM and ANQGSEA. The CDR3 region is CSVPEWGAGYTF. The CDR3 bases are TGCAGCGTCCCTGAGTGGGGGGCCGGCTACACCTTC.

This clonotype was detected many times. This sequence joins TRBV29-1 and TRBJ2-7; D unclear. Germline CDR1 reads SQVTM; CDR2 reads ANQGSEA. V lost 4 bases and J lost 0, with 10 bases in between. This CDR3 contains 13 residues. CDR3 nucleotide sequence: TGCAGCGTTGTGGCACCTAACTCCTACGAGCAGTACTTC. This codes for CSVVAPNSYEQYF.